This record concerns one T cell receptor (beta chain) sequence. Its cognate antigen is unknown. Researchers prepared the TRB cDNA libraries using 5' RACE with UMI labels. TCRdb derives one entry per CDR3 protein from the 5' RACE reads, leaving out DNA. This repertoire comprises more than 80,000 distinct CDR3 sequences; its ten largest clones make up 0.3% to 0.4%. This record belongs to a study of CXCR3-negative and CXCR3-positive naive CD8 T cells. Study-level findings and limits: CXCR3-negative naive cells had less hydrophobic TRB CDR3s than did CXCR3-positive naive cells.

The germline CDR1 and CDR2 sequences are LNHDA and SQIVND (reference sequence). The CDR3 has 15 amino acids. Sequenced: naive CXCR3+ CD8+ T cells from blood. This sample's subset: CD45RO-CCR7+CD27+CD95- naive CD8+ T cells expressing CXCR3 (TNR3+). This sequence originates from a human donor in good health. Some clones in this sample may be carry-over from other donors' samples. The V gene is TRBV19, the J gene TRBJ2-1; TCRdb calls TRBD2, which cannot be checked without DNA. This CDR3 is CASDPGLDSYNEQFF.